The 8 T cell receptor beta chains listed next were all sequenced from one sample in a study of cytomegalovirus exposure and HLA in healthy donors. The PCR ran on 60 Vbeta and 13 Jbeta primers. Libraries were prepared by immunoSEQ multiplex PCR; TCRdb keeps only in-frame clonotypes and omits some of them. This table has roughly 120,000 clones, roughly 74% appearing once. Sequenced sample: PBMCs. The receptors come from a man in his forties in good health and CMV-seropositive.

This chain uses TRBV27 with TRBJ2-7, with 7 bases matching TRBD1. The V gene end was trimmed by 6 bases and the J gene end by 4 bases; junction bases not matched to a gene: 12. The CDR3 is made up of 15 amino acids. The germline CDR1 and CDR2 sequences are MNHEY and SMNVEV (reference sequence). CDR3 coding DNA: TGTGCCAGCAGATTCGGGGCAGGGGGTCCATACGAGCAGTACTTC. This codes for CASRFGAGGPYEQYF.

The V gene is TRBV6-5, the J gene TRBJ1-5, with D tentatively TRBD1 (5 bases). The CDR3 spans 13 residues. Germline CDR1 reads MNHEY; CDR2 reads SVGAGI. The V and J ends lost 4 bases and 7 bases respectively, with 11 bases between them. The CDR3 here is CASSSGGNQPQHF. CDR3 coding DNA: TGTGCCAGCAGTTCGGGGGGAAACCAGCCCCAGCATTTT.

The V and J genes are TRBV19 and TRBJ1-6; a weak D match, TRBD1 (5 bases). The CDR3 spans 15 residues. From germline, CDR1 is LNHDA and CDR2 SQIVND (reference sequence). V was trimmed by 5 bases and J by 6 bases, leaving 14 bases between them. The CDR3: CASSGGGRINSPLHF. CDR3 bases: TGTGCCAGTAGTGGGGGGGGACGGATTAATTCACCCCTCCACTTT. Full variable domain (remainder filled in from reference TRBV19 and TRBJ1-6): DGGITQSPKYLFRKEGQNVTLSCEQNLNHDAMYWYRQDPGQGLRLIYYSQIVNDFQKGDIAEGYSVSREKKESFPLTVTSAQKNPTAFYLCASSGGGRINSPLHFGNGTRLTVT.

V is TRBV27 and J is TRBJ1-1, with TRBD1 matching 9 bases. The CDR3 contains 14 residues. V lost 6 bases to trimming and J lost 4 bases; unmatched junction nucleotides: 6. Germline-derived CDR1 and CDR2 are MNHEY and SMNVEV (reference sequence). The CDR3 bases are TGTGCCAGCAGATCTACAGGGGGCTTCACTGAAGCTTTCTTT. As protein: CASRSTGGFTEAFF.

The chain links TRBV21-1 to TRBJ2-3; the DNA was not used to check the table's D call, TRBD2. TRBV21-1 is classified as a pseudogene. CDR3 length: 12 amino acids. The CDR3 DNA reads TGTGCCAGCAGCAAGACTCCAGATACGCAGTATTTT. This codes for CASSKTPDTQYF.

This rearrangement joins TRBV18 to TRBJ2-7; 15 bases align to TRBD2. This CDR3 is built from 14 residues. With 6 bases clipped from V and 6 bases from J, the junction kept 3 bases outside the gene matches. Germline CDR1 and CDR2: KGHSH and LQKENI. Here the CDR3 DNA reads TGTGCCAGCTCTACGGGACTAGCGGGGGGCGAGCAGTACTTC. It codes for CASSTGLAGGEQYF.

This chain links TRBV5-1 with TRBJ2-3, with 9 nucleotides matching TRBD2. The V and J ends lost 1 base and 1 base, in that order; junction bases with no gene match: 1. CDR3 length equals 15 residues. Germline V gene data show CDR1 as SGHRS and CDR2 as YFSETQ. In DNA, the CDR3 is TGCGCCAGCAGCTTGATAGCGGGGGGCACAGATACGCAGTATTTT. It yields the protein CASSLIAGGTDTQYF.

This chain connects TRBV9 to TRBJ2-6; 9 positions match TRBD1. V was clipped by 7 bases and J by 0 bases; unmatched bases: 5. The germline V gene has CDR1 SGDLS and CDR2 YYNGEE. The CDR3 extends over 16 amino acids. CDR3 DNA sequence: TGTGCCAGCCGTGGACAGGGGCACTCTGGGGCCAACGTCCTGACTTTC. Its translation: CASRGQGHSGANVLTF.